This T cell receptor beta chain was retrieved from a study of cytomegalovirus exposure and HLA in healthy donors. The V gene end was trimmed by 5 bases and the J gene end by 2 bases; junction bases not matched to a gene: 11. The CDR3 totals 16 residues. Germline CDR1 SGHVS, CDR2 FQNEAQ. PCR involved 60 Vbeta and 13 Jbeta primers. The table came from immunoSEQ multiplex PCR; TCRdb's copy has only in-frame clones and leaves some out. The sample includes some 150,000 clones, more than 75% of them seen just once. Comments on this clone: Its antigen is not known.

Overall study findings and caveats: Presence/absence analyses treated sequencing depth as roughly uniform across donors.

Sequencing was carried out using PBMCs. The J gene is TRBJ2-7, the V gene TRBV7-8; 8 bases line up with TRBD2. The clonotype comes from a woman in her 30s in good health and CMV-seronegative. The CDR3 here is CASSQHSGDRPYEQYF. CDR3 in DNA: TGTGCCAGCAGCCAACATAGCGGGGATAGACCCTACGAGCAGTACTTC.